This T cell receptor (beta chain) was sequenced in a study of low-dose radiotherapy and immunotherapy resistance in tumors. Background on the study: Members of Cohort 2 were treated with 1 Gy per fraction every two weeks; their total was 13 Gy over 26 weeks.

The CDR3 has 11 residues. Germline loops: CDR1 SQVTM, CDR2 ANQGSEA. The V segment lost 7 bases and the J segment 5 bases; nucleotides outside the gene matches: 4. The time point is: after trial treatment. Documented treatment: LDRT plus nivolumab, ipilimumab, low-dose cyclophosphamide and aspirin (RACIN trial). With TRAV- and TRBV-specific primers, first-strand cDNA was made, covering the alpha and beta chains. The authors amplified TCRs for roughly 20 PCR cycles with a constant-region primer and a V-primer adapter. TCRdb re-called the reads through MiXCR, storing one row per CDR3 protein. The repertoire has about 60,000 distinct CDR3 sequences, about 25% of them found once; the top ten carry approximately 6.7%. At least ten counts were recorded for this clonotype.

The source was PBMCs, collected after low-dose radiotherapy plus immunotherapy. This sequence originates from a male donor with prostate cancer. The chain links TRBV29-1 to TRBJ1-1; 7 nucleotides agree with TRBD1. DNA for the CDR3: TGCAGCGGCAAGACAGGGACTGAAGCTTTCTTT. Its protein product is CSGKTGTEAFF.